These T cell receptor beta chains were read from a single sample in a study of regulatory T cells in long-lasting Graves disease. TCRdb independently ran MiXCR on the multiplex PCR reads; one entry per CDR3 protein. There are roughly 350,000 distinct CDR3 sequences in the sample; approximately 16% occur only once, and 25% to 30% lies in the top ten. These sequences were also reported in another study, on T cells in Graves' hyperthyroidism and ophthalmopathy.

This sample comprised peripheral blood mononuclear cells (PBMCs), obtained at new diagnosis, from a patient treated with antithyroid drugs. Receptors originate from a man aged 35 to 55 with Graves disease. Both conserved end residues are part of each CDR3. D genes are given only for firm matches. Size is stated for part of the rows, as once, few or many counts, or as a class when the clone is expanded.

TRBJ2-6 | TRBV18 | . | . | CASSPVGGTGANVLTF | TGTGCCAGCTCACCAGTCGGAGGGACTGGGGCCAACGTCCTGACTTTC
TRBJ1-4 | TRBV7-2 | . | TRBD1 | CASIKGPPAGATGGNEKLFF | TGTGCCAGCATCAAAGGCCCCCCCGCCGGAGCGACAGGGGGCAATGAAAAACTGTTTTTT
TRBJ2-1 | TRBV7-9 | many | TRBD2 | CASSPVAGRYNEQFF | TGTGCCAGCAGCCCGGTAGCGGGAAGATACAATGAGCAGTTCTTC
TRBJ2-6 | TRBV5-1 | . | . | CASSLSSSPGANVLTF | TGCGCCAGCAGCTTGAGCAGCTCCCCTGGGGCCAACGTCCTGACTTTC
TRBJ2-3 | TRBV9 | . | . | CASSVRTSTDTQYF | TGTGCCAGCAGCGTTCGGACTAGCACAGATACGCAGTATTTT
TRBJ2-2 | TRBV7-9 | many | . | CASRPHRVLGELFF | TGTGCCAGCAGGCCACACAGGGTTCTCGGGGAGCTGTTTTTT
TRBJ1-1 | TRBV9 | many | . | CASRAGLSDTEAFF | TGTGCCAGCAGGGCAGGTCTGTCCGACACTGAAGCTTTCTTT
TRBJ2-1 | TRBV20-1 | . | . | CSAKTGTSYNEQFF | TGCAGTGCTAAGACCGGTACCTCCTACAATGAGCAGTTCTTC
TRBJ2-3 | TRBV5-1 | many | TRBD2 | CASSLFLAGGISTDTQYF | TGCGCCAGCAGCTTGTTCCTAGCGGGGGGCATTAGCACAGATACGCAGTATTTT
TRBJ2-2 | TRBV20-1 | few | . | CSVHPPGRDGELFF | TGCAGTGTCCACCCGCCGGGACGAGACGGGGAGCTGTTTTTT
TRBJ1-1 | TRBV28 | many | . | CASISLGRGEGTEAFF | TGTGCCAGCATATCCCTCGGAAGGGGCGAGGGCACTGAAGCTTTCTTT
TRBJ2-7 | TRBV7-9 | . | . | CASSLLGSEQYF | TGTGCCAGCAGCTTGCTTGGGAGCGAGCAGTACTTC
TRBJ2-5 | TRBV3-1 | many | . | CASSQAQKETQYF | TGTGCCAGCAGCCAAGCCCAAAAAGAGACCCAGTACTTC
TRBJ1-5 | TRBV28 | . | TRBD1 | CASSWETGGGGNQPQHF | TGTGCCAGCAGTTGGGAGACAGGGGGAGGTGGCAATCAGCCCCAGCATTTT
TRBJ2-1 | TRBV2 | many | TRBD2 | CASTPERAGGYEQFF | TGTGCCAGCACCCCGGAACGGGCGGGGGGCTATGAGCAGTTCTTC
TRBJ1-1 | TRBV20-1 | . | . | CSASQGALWNTEAFF | TGCAGTGCTAGTCAGGGCGCACTTTGGAACACTGAAGCTTTCTTT
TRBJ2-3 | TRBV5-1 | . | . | CASSLYGGPSTDTQYF | TGCGCCAGCAGCTTATATGGGGGACCTAGCACAGATACGCAGTATTTT
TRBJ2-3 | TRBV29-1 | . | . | CSVSPGMAGDTQYF | TGCAGCGTTTCCCCAGGTATGGCGGGGGATACGCAGTATTTT
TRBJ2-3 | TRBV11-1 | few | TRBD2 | CASSLRRGGRGRDTQYF | TGTGCCAGCAGCTTACGGCGGGGGGGCCGGGGGCGAGATACGCAGTATTTT
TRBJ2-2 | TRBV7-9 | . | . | CASSLTIGGATGELFF | TGTGCCAGCAGCTTAACGATTGGGGGCGCGACCGGGGAGCTGTTTTTT
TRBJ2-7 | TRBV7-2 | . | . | CASSLDAGRSYEQYF | TGTGCCAGCAGCTTAGACGCAGGGAGATCCTACGAGCAGTACTTC
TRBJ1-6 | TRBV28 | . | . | CASRPGVRGGPYSPLHF | TGTGCCAGCAGACCCGGGGTGAGGGGAGGTCCGTATTCACCCCTCCACTTT
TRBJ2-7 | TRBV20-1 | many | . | CSARADITYEQYF | TGCAGTGCTAGAGCGGACATCACCTACGAGCAGTACTTC
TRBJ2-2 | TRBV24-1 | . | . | CATEGGFTTGELFF | TGTGCCACAGAAGGGGGTTTTACCACCGGGGAGCTGTTTTTT
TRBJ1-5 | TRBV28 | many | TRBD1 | CASSTTRQGRGNQPQHF | TGTGCCAGCAGTACAACACGACAGGGCCGGGGCAATCAGCCCCAGCATTTT
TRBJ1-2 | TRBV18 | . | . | CASSPTGGQYINYGYTF | TGTGCCAGCTCACCTACAGGCGGACAGTACATTAACTATGGCTACACCTTC
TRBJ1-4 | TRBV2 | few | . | CASRAGQTQLFF | TGTGCCAGCAGAGCCGGACAGACACAACTGTTTTTT
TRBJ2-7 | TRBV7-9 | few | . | CASSTRLTGYEQYF | TGTGCCAGCAGCACCCGCCTCACAGGCTACGAGCAGTACTTC
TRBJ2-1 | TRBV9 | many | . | CASSVGGGTYNEQFF | TGTGCCAGCAGCGTAGGTGGGGGAACCTACAATGAGCAGTTCTTC
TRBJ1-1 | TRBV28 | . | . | CASSLVRTTEAFF | TGTGCCAGCAGTTTAGTCCGAACCACTGAAGCTTTCTTT
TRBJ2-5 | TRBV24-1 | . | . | CATSAGRQPGRLFQETQYF | TGTGCCACCAGTGCTGGTAGACAGCCGGGACGACTATTCCAAGAGACCCAGTACTTC
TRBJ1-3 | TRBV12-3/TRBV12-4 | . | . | CASSLYAGNTIYF | TGTGCCAGCAGTTTATATGCTGGAAACACCATATATTTT
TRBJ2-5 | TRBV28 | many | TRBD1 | CASSRGGTGGSGTQYF | TGTGCCAGCAGTCGGGGAGGGACAGGGGGCAGCGGGACCCAGTACTTC
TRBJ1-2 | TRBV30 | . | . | CAWSITRANYGYTF | TGTGCCTGGAGTATTACAAGGGCTAACTATGGCTACACCTTC
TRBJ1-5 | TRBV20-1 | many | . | CSASSRQQYNQPQHF | TGCAGTGCTAGTTCAAGACAACAGTACAATCAGCCCCAGCATTTT
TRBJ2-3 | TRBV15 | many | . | CATSRDWPSVTQYF | TGTGCCACCAGCAGAGATTGGCCTAGCGTTACGCAGTATTTT
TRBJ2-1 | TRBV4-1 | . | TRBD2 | CASSHGGGSSYEQFF | TGCGCCAGCAGCCACGGCGGGGGGTCCTCCTACGAGCAGTTCTTC
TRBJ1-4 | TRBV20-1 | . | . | CSARDRQGLEKLFF | TGCAGTGCTAGAGATAGGCAGGGGTTGGAAAAACTGTTTTTT
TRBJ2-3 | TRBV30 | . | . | CAWSQSGSPYGTDTQYF | TGTGCCTGGAGTCAAAGTGGGTCTCCATATGGCACAGATACGCAGTATTTT
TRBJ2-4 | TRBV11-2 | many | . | CASSLDRNIQYF | TGTGCCAGCAGCTTAGATCGGAACATTCAGTACTTC
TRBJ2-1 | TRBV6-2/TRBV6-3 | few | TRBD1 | CASSTGTGTYNEQFF | TGTGCCAGCAGTACCGGGACAGGGACCTACAATGAGCAGTTCTTC
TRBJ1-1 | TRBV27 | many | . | CASRKQGYYTEAFF | TGTGCCAGCAGAAAACAGGGATATTACACTGAAGCTTTCTTT
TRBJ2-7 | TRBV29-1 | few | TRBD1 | CSATGWTGVSVDYEQYF | TGCAGCGCCACCGGCTGGACAGGAGTGAGCGTAGACTACGAGCAGTACTTC
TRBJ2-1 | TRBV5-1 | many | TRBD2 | CASSLGTRVNEQFF | TGTGCCAGCAGCTTAGGGACTAGAGTCAATGAGCAGTTCTTC
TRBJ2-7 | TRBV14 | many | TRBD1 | CASSQDRAGTGTYEQYF | TGTGCCAGCAGCCAAGATCGGGCCGGGACAGGGACCTACGAGCAGTACTTC
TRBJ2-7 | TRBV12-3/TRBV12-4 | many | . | CASSIFEDEQYF | TGTGCCAGCAGCATCTTTGAGGACGAGCAGTACTTC
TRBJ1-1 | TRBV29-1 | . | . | CSVEGAWVGMNTEAFF | TGCAGCGTTGAAGGGGCCTGGGTGGGGATGAACACTGAAGCTTTCTTT
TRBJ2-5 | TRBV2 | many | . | CASSTRVLGTQYF | TGTGCCAGCAGTACTCGGGTGCTAGGGACCCAGTACTTC
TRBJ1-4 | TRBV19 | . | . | CARGDSATNEKLFF | TGTGCCAGAGGTGACAGTGCAACTAATGAAAAACTGTTTTTT
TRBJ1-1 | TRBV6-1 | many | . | CASREGRSSEAFF | TGTGCCAGCAGGGAGGGTAGGAGTTCTGAAGCTTTCTTT